A single sample gave rise to the 10 T cell receptor beta chains below, sequenced in a study of molecular identifiers for immune sequencing clone quantification (dated by TCRdb to the late 2010s). Library method: PCR. Sequencing was carried out with an Illumina HiSeq 4000. TCRdb reworked the public reads: Q25 trimming with fastp, MiXCR clone assembly, productive beta chains retained. Entries are consolidated by CDR3 protein sequence, retaining the most common genes and DNA. This sample has under 600,000 distinct CDR3 sequences in its table, and around a fifth of those were observed once. The ten largest clones add up to about 0.78% of the sample. Specimen: naive CD8+ T cells from blood, with Jurkat cell RNA spiked in. According to the study, the label for this sample's cell subset or site signals: FACS-sorted CD8+CD4-CCR7+CD45RA+ naive T cells. The source of these receptors is a human donor in good health. Some libraries in this study had Jurkat cell RNA spiked in.

This clonotype was seen at least ten times. CDR3 DNA sequence: TGTGCCAGTGACAGGGACTCCTACGAGCAGTACTTC. Protein sequence: CASDRDSYEQYF. The chain has TRBV2 and TRBJ2-7; TRBD1 agrees at 7 bases. With V trimmed by 9 bases and J by 0 bases, 2 bases remained unmatched. The germline gives CDR1 SNHLY, CDR2 FYNNEI. The CDR3 extends over 12 amino acids.

This clonotype was counted a single time. At one of its ends the junction is not consistent with the germline gene, which may arise from a read error. The rearrangement joins TRBV19 to TRBJ2-1; D possibly corresponds to TRBD2 (6 bases). The CDR3 has 17 residues. CDR1 and CDR2 from the germline V gene are LNHDA and SQIVND (reference sequence). The chain's CDR3 is CASSPSGPLAGYNDQFF. The CDR3 DNA reads as TGTGCCAGTAGCCCCTCCGGTCCACTAGCTGGTTACAATGATCAGTTCTTC.

A few counts support this clonotype. The chain is built from TRBV7-8 and TRBJ2-7; D could derive from TRBD1 or TRBD2 (5 bases each). CDR1 is SGHVS, CDR2 FQNEAQ, per germline. V lost 6 bases and J lost 6, with 21 bases in between. CDR3 length equals 15 residues. Here the CDR3 reads CASRDSGARTCEQYF. CDR3 nucleotide sequence: TGTGCCAGCAGGGACTCCGGGGCAAGGACCTGCGAGCAGTACTTC.

This clonotype has ten or more counts. The gene calls are TRBV4-3 and TRBJ1-3, with D hard to call. The CDR3 is made up of 16 amino acids. Deletions cut 0 bases from V and 0 bases from J, with 9 bases between. Germline values: CDR1 LGHNA, CDR2 YSLEER. Written as DNA, the CDR3 is TGCGCCAGCAGCCAAGATAGGCACAGCTCTGGAAACACCATATATTTT. This gives the protein CASSQDRHSSGNTIYF.

This clonotype has only a few counts. The V gene is TRBV7-9, the J gene TRBJ1-1; D call uncertain. This CDR3 has 11 amino acids. Trimming left V 5 bases short and J 11 bases short, with 12 bases between. Germline CDR1 SEHNR, CDR2 FQNEAQ (reference sequence). The CDR3 sequence is CASSPDTMAFF. The DNA for the CDR3 is TGTGCCAGCAGCCCTGACACCATGGCTTTCTTT.

This clonotype has ten or more counts. The chain carries TRBV29-1 and TRBJ2-5, with D tentatively TRBD2 (6 bases). V was cut by 6 bases and J by 5 bases, with 13 bases left in between. There are 12 residues in the CDR3. Germline CDR1 SQVTM, CDR2 ANQGSEA. CDR3 sequence: CSVPNGGETQYF. CDR3 sequence (DNA): TGCAGCGTCCCGAACGGGGGTGAGACCCAGTACTTC.

There are many counts of this clonotype. The chain uses TRBV7-2 and TRBJ1-3; D remains ambiguous. This CDR3 region has 15 residues. V shed 1 base and J shed 0 bases, with 7 bases lying between them. Germline assignment: CDR1 SGHTA and CDR2 FQGNSA. CDR3 amino acids: CASSLDGSSGNTIYF. The CDR3 nucleotides are TGTGCCAGCAGCTTAGACGGATCCTCTGGAAACACCATATATTTT.

The chain uses TRBV20-1 and TRBJ2-7; TRBD1 aligns across 10 bases. The V segment lost 2 bases and the J segment 7 bases; nucleotides outside the gene matches: 5. Germline values: CDR1 DFQATT, CDR2 SNEGSKA (reference sequence). This CDR3 is 13 amino acids long. The CDR3 region is CSARRQGALEQYF. In nucleotides, the CDR3 is TGCAGTGCTAGAAGACAGGGGGCGTTGGAGCAGTACTTC.

The chain recombines TRBV2 with TRBJ1-1; possibly TRBD1 for D (5 bases). Germline V gene lookup returns CDR1 SNHLY and CDR2 FYNNEI. V lost 6 bases and J 3 bases, leaving 29 bases between the germline ends. The CDR3 covers 19 residues. In nucleotides, the CDR3 is TGTGCCAGCAGCGATCCTACCGGGACCAAAGGCGGTATAGACACTGAAGCTTTCTTT. This sequence encodes CASSDPTGTKGGIDTEAFF.

In this sample, this clonotype turned up a few times. J is TRBJ2-7 and V is TRBV21-1. TRBV21-1 has pseudogene status. This CDR3 is 12 amino acids long. The CDR3 here is CASSKEAYEQYF. The CDR3 region has the DNA TGTGCCAGCAGCAAAGAGGCCTACGAGCAGTACTTC.